Each of the 10 T cell receptor beta chains below was sequenced from the same sample in a study of T cell responses to AZD1222 COVID-19 vaccine. Data came from immunoSEQ multiplex PCR; TCRdb stores just in-frame clones and leaves some out. The data contain 160,000 or so clones, 70% to 90% of them singletons. Sequenced material: peripheral blood, taken 28 days after the second AZD1222 dose. The source is an adult who received the AZD1222 COVID-19 vaccine.

The V gene is TRBV5-4, the J gene TRBJ2-2; perhaps D is TRBD1 or TRBD2 (6 bases each). Germline CDR1 is SGHNT and CDR2 is YYREEE (reference sequence). Trimming took off 4 bases at V and 5 bases at J, with 18 bases between the two ends. There are 16 residues in the CDR3. For the CDR3, the DNA is TGTGCCAGCAGCGCCGGGGGCGGATTCTTAACCGGGGAGCTGTTTTTT. It is translated as CASSAGGGFLTGELFF. Complete variable domain (other parts from reference TRBV5-4 and TRBJ2-2): ETGVTQSPTHLIKTRGQQVTLRCSSQSGHNTVSWYQQALGQGPQFIFQYYREEENGRGNFPPRFSGLQFPNYSSELNVNALELDDSALYLCASSAGGGFLTGELFFGEGSRLTVL.

There are a few counts of this clone. The CDR3 region is CASQHRISNQPQHF. The DNA of the CDR3 is TGTGCCAGTCAACACAGAATTAGCAATCAGCCCCAGCATTTT. The chain couples TRBV19 to TRBJ1-5; no firm D call. The germline V gene has CDR1 LNHDA and CDR2 SQIVND (reference sequence). This CDR3 is 14 amino acids long. The V end lost 8 bases, the J end lost 0 bases, and 11 bases lay between the germline ends.

The V and J genes are TRBV3-1 (or the pseudogene TRBV3-2) and TRBJ1-3; no clear D. CDR3 length: 16 residues. CDR1 is LGHDT, CDR2 YNNKEL, per germline (reference sequence). V dropped 8 bases and J dropped 4 bases, with 21 bases sitting between them. DNA for the CDR3: TGTGCCAGCGGTTGCCGGGAGTCGACAACGGGAAACACCATATATTTT. Encoded protein: CASGCRESTTGNTIYF.

This sequence joins TRBV29-1 and TRBJ1-5; D gene uncertain. V lost 4 bases, J lost 4 bases, and 11 bases lay in between. The CDR3 spans 13 residues. Germline CDR1 reads SQVTM; CDR2 reads ANQGSEA. This chain's CDR3 is CSVAYSQNQPQHF. In DNA form, the CDR3 reads TGCAGCGTTGCTTACAGCCAAAATCAGCCCCAGCATTTT.

The CDR3 loop reads CASIQLDTQYF. CDR3 in DNA: TGTGCCAGCATTCAGCTGGATACGCAGTATTTT. The chain uses TRBV6-6 and TRBJ2-3; D not certain. The germline gives CDR1 MNHNY, CDR2 SVGAGI (reference sequence). Trimming removed 7 bases from V and 6 bases from J, with 8 bases in between. This CDR3 is built from 11 residues.

V usage is TRBV4-3 and J usage is TRBJ2-7; the match to TRBD1 covers 7 bases. The V segment lost 3 bases and the J segment 0 bases; nucleotides outside the gene matches: 5. Germline CDR1 and CDR2: LGHNA and YSLEER. The length of the CDR3 is 15 residues. The chain's CDR3 is CASSHDRVNSYEQYF. CDR3 nucleotides: TGCGCCAGCAGCCATGACAGGGTAAACTCCTACGAGCAGTACTTC.

The chain employs TRBV29-1 and TRBJ1-1, with a possible D match to TRBD1 (5 bases). Trimming pared 4 bases from V and 0 bases from J, leaving 9 bases between. This CDR3 contains 13 residues. Germline loops: CDR1 SQVTM, CDR2 ANQGSEA. The CDR3 protein is CSVGTPLNTEAFF. The CDR3 DNA is TGCAGCGTTGGGACACCTTTGAACACTGAAGCTTTCTTT.

The J gene is TRBJ2-2, the V gene TRBV3-1 (or the pseudogene TRBV3-2); D gene unclear. The germline V gene has CDR1 LGHDT and CDR2 YNNKEL (reference sequence). This CDR3 is built from 14 residues. Between the trimmed V and J ends, which lost 1 base and 4 bases, there was a span of 7 bases. The CDR3 bases are TGTGCCAGCAGCCAAGGGCACCGCACCGGGGAGCTGTTTTTT. Protein: CASSQGHRTGELFF.

This clone was counted only a few times. This chain joins TRBV7-8 and TRBJ1-1; D might be TRBD1 (5 bases). The CDR3 is 13 amino acids. The germline V and J ends were trimmed by 1 base and 8 bases, with 11 bases remaining between them. The germline gives CDR1 SGHVS, CDR2 FQNEAQ. The DNA of the CDR3 is TGTGCCAGCAGCTTAGATCGGGGCGCCGAAGCTTTCTTT. Its protein product is CASSLDRGAEAFF.

V and J are TRBV7-3 and TRBJ1-1; tentatively, D is TRBD1 (5 bases). Germline CDR1 SGHTA, CDR2 FQGTGA. The V gene lost 5 bases and the J gene lost 1 base, with 14 bases spanning the gap. This CDR3 spans 15 amino acids. The CDR3 coding sequence is TGTGCCAGCAGCGCCGGACTGGGGGAGAACACTGAAGCTTTCTTT. Protein sequence: CASSAGLGENTEAFF.